This T cell receptor (beta chain) was obtained from a study of T cells after yellow fever vaccination. Study information: SMART-Seq v4 Ultra Low Input prepared the low-cell-number fractions.

The CDR3 is 15 residues long. CDR1 is SGHRS and CDR2 is YFSETQ in the germline V gene. J gave up 5 bases and V 3 bases, and 8 bases lay outside the gene matches. This clonotype was recorded at least ten times. As yet, its antigen is unknown. Notes on the study in general: Across the CD4 and CD8 compartments, a small share of clonotypes was present in both. On re-exposure, the response was weaker but peaked faster, at day 5 versus 15.

For TCR, cDNA came from 5'RACE template switching, which added a universal primer site and UMIs. MiXCR was run by TCRdb on the 5' RACE reads, yielding one entry per CDR3 protein. The sample has 250,000 to 350,000 distinct CDR3 sequences; around 8.6% are singletons. This receptor was taken from a young man who received the YFV17D yellow fever vaccine. This sample comprised CD4+ T cells sorted from PBMCs, obtained 5 days after the yellow fever booster vaccination. The chain is built from TRBV5-1 and TRBJ2-1, with TRBD1 matching over 7 bases. The CDR3 region is CASSSQGTADNEQFF. The CDR3 bases are TGCGCCAGCAGCTCCCAGGGGACAGCAGACAATGAGCAGTTCTTC.